The clone carrying this T cell receptor (beta chain) has just a few counts. Arm-PCR of CDR3 regions and iRepertoire HTBI primers were used to build TCR beta libraries. TCRdb used MiXCR to reprocess the multiplex PCR reads, holding one entry per CDR3 protein. The data show roughly 400,000 distinct CDR3 sequences, with around 16% seen just once and around 7.6% held by the top ten. From germline, CDR1 is SGDLS and CDR2 YYNGEE. V trimming: 6 bases; J trimming: 9 bases; junction bases outside the gene matches: 11. The CDR3 covers 14 residues. The entry originates in a study of regulatory T cells in long-lasting Graves disease. Stated time point: newly diagnosed GD, antithyroid drugs for less than 3 months. Construction of the TCR library relied on RNA isolated from PBMCs. The sample was also linked to a second study, of T cells in Graves' hyperthyroidism and ophthalmopathy.

The sequenced sample was peripheral blood mononuclear cells (PBMCs), obtained at new diagnosis, from a patient treated with antithyroid drugs. The rearrangement uses TRBV9 and TRBJ2-3, with TRBD2 matching 9 bases. This clonotype originated in a woman between 40 and 55 years old with Graves disease. The CDR3 here is CASNQREAPGTQYF. The CDR3 bases are TGTGCCAGCAATCAGCGGGAGGCCCCCGGGACGCAGTATTTT. The whole variable domain, filled in from reference TRBV9 and TRBJ2-3, reads DSGVTQTPKHLITATGQRVTLRCSPRSGDLSVYWYQQSLDQGLQFLIQYYNGEERAKGNILERFSAQQFPDLHSELNLSSLELGDSALYFCASNQREAPGTQYFGPGTRLTVL.